Below are 23 T cell receptor beta chains sequenced from a single sample in a study of T-cell memory formation after mild COVID-19. In TCRdb, the 5' RACE reads were re-called with MiXCR into one record per CDR3 protein. Of approximately 200,000 distinct CDR3 sequences in the sample, 16% were seen once. The source material was PBMCs or a T cell subset sorted from them (not recorded which). The source is an adult woman who had mild COVID-19 (a few samples of this study predate the infection). Cell type and time point are not known.

The V gene is TRBV20-1, the J gene TRBJ1-1; no definite D call. The CDR3 contains 13 residues. Deletions cut 6 bases from V and 1 base from J, with 12 bases between. Germline V gene lookup returns CDR1 DFQATT and CDR2 SNEGSKA (reference sequence). CDR3 residues: CSAPSVANTEAFF. Written as DNA, the CDR3 is TGCAGTGCCCCCAGTGTGGCGAACACTGAAGCTTTCTTT.

The genes are TRBV5-6 and TRBJ2-4; D gene unclear. Germline V gene lookup returns CDR1 SGHDT and CDR2 YYEEEE. V lost 1 base and J 6 bases, leaving 11 bases between the germline ends. CDR3 length: 14 residues. The CDR3 DNA sequence: TGTGCCAGCAGCTTGCTGGGCCGCGGAAACATTCAGTACTTC. This translates into CASSLLGRGNIQYF.

The V gene is TRBV7-6, the J gene TRBJ2-1; weak D call: TRBD2 (6 bases). CDR1 SGHVS and CDR2 FNYEAQ come from the germline V gene. The CDR3 sequence is 15 residues long. Trimming removed 1 base from V and 9 bases from J, with 16 bases in between. CDR3 region: CASSLERRERAEQFF. The DNA for the CDR3 is TGTGCCAGCAGCTTAGAGCGCCGGGAGAGAGCTGAGCAGTTCTTC.

The V call is TRBV7-3, the J call TRBJ2-1, with a tentative D call TRBD2 (5 bases). The CDR3 spans 14 residues. V lost 5 bases and J 2 bases, leaving 10 bases between the germline ends. The germline V gene has CDR1 SGHTA and CDR2 FQGTGA. The CDR3 DNA is TGTGCCAGCAGCGGCCGAGGGACCTACAATGAGCAGTTCTTC. Its translation: CASSGRGTYNEQFF.

In its sample, this clonotype was seen a few times. J is TRBJ1-1 and V is TRBV29-1, with D perhaps matching TRBD1 (6 bases). This CDR3 is 13 amino acids long. Per germline, CDR1 SQVTM and CDR2 ANQGSEA. V was pared by 5 bases and J by 1 base, with 11 bases between. The CDR3 region is CSVNRVENTEAFF. CDR3 in DNA: TGCAGCGTTAACAGGGTTGAGAACACTGAAGCTTTCTTT. Looking up the rest from reference TRBV29-1 and TRBJ1-1 gives the full variable domain: SAVISQKPSRDICQRGTSLTIQCQVDSQVTMMFWYRQQPGQSLTLIATANQGSEATYESGFVIDKFPISRPNLTFSTLTVSNMSPEDSSIYLCSVNRVENTEAFFGQGTRLTVV.

The chain is built from TRBV2 and TRBJ2-5; D possibly corresponds to TRBD2 (7 bases). V was trimmed by 5 bases and J by 2 bases, leaving 15 bases between them. This CDR3 is 15 amino acids long. Germline assignment: CDR1 SNHLY and CDR2 FYNNEI. The CDR3: CASSRRRGGQETQYF. Here the CDR3 DNA reads TGTGCCAGCAGTCGGAGAAGGGGGGGGCAAGAGACCCAGTACTTC.

This clonotype was recorded many times. The V call is TRBV24-1, the J call TRBJ2-7; either TRBD1 or TRBD2 may fit D (6 bases each). V was pared by 4 bases and J by 5 bases, with 20 bases between. Germline V lookup: CDR1 KGHDR, CDR2 SFDVKD. The CDR3 loop spans 16 amino acids. The CDR3 loop is CATSDRPTTGGHEQYF. CDR3 in DNA: TGTGCCACCAGTGACCGTCCGACAACCGGGGGCCACGAGCAGTACTTC.

This clonotype was seen repeatedly, ten times or more. V and J are TRBV5-1 and TRBJ2-1; D may correspond to TRBD1 or TRBD2 (5 bases each). V shed 0 bases and J shed 10 bases, with 11 bases lying between them. The CDR3 is 13 amino acids. Looked up from germline, CDR1 is SGHRS and CDR2 is YFSETQ. The CDR3 is CASSLAVGDEQFF. The CDR3 bases are TGCGCCAGCAGCTTGGCCGTGGGGGACGAGCAGTTCTTC.

This chain joins TRBV7-2 and TRBJ1-1; D uncertain. CDR1 is SGHTA and CDR2 is FQGNSA in the germline V gene. CDR3 size: 13 residues. Between the trimmed V and J ends, which lost 3 bases and 1 base, there was a span of 6 bases. The CDR3 DNA reads as TGTGCCAGCAGCTTCGGTAGGAACACTGAAGCTTTCTTT. Protein sequence: CASSFGRNTEAFF.

The chain uses TRBV18 and TRBJ1-1; 7 bases are shared with TRBD1. CDR3 size: 19 residues. J was trimmed by 0 bases and V by 2 bases; bases with no gene match: 15. The germline V gene encodes CDR1 KGHSH and CDR2 LQKENI. CDR3 protein: CASSPTTGNPRIMNTEAFF. The CDR3 region has the DNA TGTGCCAGCTCACCAACGACAGGGAATCCCCGCATCATGAACACTGAAGCTTTCTTT.

A few counts support this clonotype. The CDR3 reads CASSRLQGTTGANVLTF. CDR3 nucleotides: TGTGCCAGCAGCAGGCTACAGGGTACGACTGGGGCCAACGTCCTGACTTTC. This chain links TRBV9 with TRBJ2-6; a possible D gene is TRBD1 (6 bases). There are 17 residues in the CDR3. CDR1 is SGDLS and CDR2 is YYNGEE in the germline V gene. Trimming removed 4 bases at V and 2 bases at J, with 16 bases between.

The CDR3 here is CATSRDRTANNSPLHF. In nucleotides, the CDR3 is TGTGCCACCAGCAGAGACAGGACAGCCAATAATTCACCCCTCCACTTT. The genes are TRBV15 and TRBJ1-6, with D tentatively TRBD1 (6 bases). The CDR3 runs 16 residues. Trimming pared 0 bases from V and 5 bases from J, leaving 11 bases between. CDR1 is LNHNV and CDR2 is YYDKDF in the germline V gene (reference sequence).

The CDR3 coding sequence is TGTGCCAGCAGCTTACTGGGCTTACGACCAGATACGCAGTATTTT. Translation: CASSLLGLRPDTQYF. The V gene is TRBV11-2, the J gene TRBJ2-3; D uncertain. The CDR3 is 15 amino acids. Looked up from germline, CDR1 is SGHAT and CDR2 is FQNNGV. The ends were cut back, 2 bases at V and 4 bases at J, with 13 bases in the middle.

The chain employs TRBV20-1 and TRBJ2-3; possible D gene TRBD2, 6 bases. Germline V lookup: CDR1 DFQATT, CDR2 SNEGSKA (reference sequence). The CDR3 contains 14 residues. Trimming shortened V by 5 bases and J by 0 bases, and 12 bases separated the two germline ends. The CDR3: CSAALAPSTDTQYF. The CDR3 DNA follows: TGCAGTGCTGCTCTAGCGCCTAGCACAGATACGCAGTATTTT.

This chain uses TRBV2 with TRBJ2-3; 9 bases agree with TRBD1. CDR3 length: 14 residues. Germline trimming cut 8 bases from V and 4 bases from J; bases unmatched to any gene: 7. The germline V gene encodes CDR1 SNHLY and CDR2 FYNNEI. CDR3 in amino acids: CASRPGTGPDTQYF. CDR3 sequence (DNA): TGTGCCAGCCGACCCGGGACAGGGCCAGATACGCAGTATTTT.

This rearrangement joins TRBV19 to TRBJ2-3; D remains unclear. Trimming took 3 bases from V and 2 from J, leaving 3 bases between them. Germline V CDR1 and CDR2: LNHDA, SQIVND (reference sequence). The CDR3 is 12 residues long. CDR3 coding DNA: TGTGCCAGTAGTATGAACACAGATACGCAGTATTTT. Amino acids: CASSMNTDTQYF.

This clonotype came up many times. The rearrangement joins TRBV7-2 to TRBJ1-5, with a possible D match to TRBD1 (5 bases). The CDR3 loop spans 15 amino acids. Germline V lookup: CDR1 SGHTA, CDR2 FQGNSA. The V gene lost 1 base and the J gene lost 4 bases, with 11 bases spanning the gap. The CDR3 spells CASSLVAGQNQPQHF. CDR3 nucleotides: TGTGCCAGCAGCTTAGTAGCAGGGCAGAATCAGCCCCAGCATTTT.

The V gene is TRBV9, the J gene TRBJ2-3; D uncertain. The CDR3 has 13 amino acids. Germline V gene sequence: CDR1 SGDLS, CDR2 YYNGEE. V was trimmed by 3 bases and J by 5 bases, leaving 10 bases between them. DNA for the CDR3: TGTGCCAGCAGCGCGATTGCACTAGATACGCAGTATTTT. Its protein product is CASSAIALDTQYF.

The chain combines TRBV15 with TRBJ1-2; 8 bases fit TRBD1. From germline, CDR1 is LNHNV and CDR2 YYDKDF (reference sequence). This CDR3 has 16 amino acids. J was trimmed by 6 bases and V by 0 bases; bases with no gene match: 9. The CDR3 region has the DNA TGTGCCACCAGCAGAGAACGAGGGCAGGGGGCCCATGGCTACACCTTC. Translation gives CATSRERGQGAHGYTF.

V is TRBV28 and J is TRBJ2-3, with D hard to call. The CDR3 covers 10 residues. V gave up 4 bases and J gave up 10 bases, with 6 bases separating them. Germline assignment: CDR1 MDHEN and CDR2 SYDVKM. The CDR3 DNA sequence: TGTGCCAGCAGTTCTATGGCGCAGTATTTT. It translates to CASSSMAQYF.

The chain couples TRBV5-1 to TRBJ2-2; 10 bases are shared with TRBD1. The V segment lost 4 bases and the J segment 3 bases; nucleotides outside the gene matches: 3. In germline, CDR1 is SGHRS, CDR2 YFSETQ. The CDR3 spans 15 residues. The CDR3 region is CASSTGQGDTGELFF. The CDR3 nucleotides are TGCGCCAGCAGCACTGGACAGGGGGACACCGGGGAGCTGTTTTTT. The variable domain in full, completed from reference TRBV5-1 and TRBJ2-2, reads KAGVTQTPRYLIKTRGQQVTLSCSPISGHRSVSWYQQTPGQGLQFLFEYFSETQRNKGNFPGRFSGRQFSNSRSEMNVSTLELGDSALYLCASSTGQGDTGELFFGEGSRLTVL.

Only a few counts were recorded for this clonotype. The V gene is TRBV7-9, the J gene TRBJ2-3, with D unclear. Deletions cut 3 bases from V and 5 bases from J, with 9 bases between. The V gene's germline CDR1 is SEHNR and CDR2 FQNEAQ (reference sequence). The CDR3 has 13 residues. CDR3: CASSFRHLDTQYF. For the CDR3, the DNA is TGTGCCAGCAGCTTCAGACATTTAGATACGCAGTATTTT.

This clonotype appeared a few times. This chain joins TRBV5-1 and TRBJ2-7; D may be TRBD2 (5 bases). Germline V gene data show CDR1 as SGHRS and CDR2 as YFSETQ. The CDR3 loop spans 15 amino acids. The V end lost 0 bases, the J end lost 3 bases, and 13 bases lay between the germline ends. The CDR3 loop reads CASSLGIGRNYEQYF. The CDR3 nucleotides are TGCGCCAGCAGCTTGGGGATAGGGAGAAACTACGAGCAGTACTTC.